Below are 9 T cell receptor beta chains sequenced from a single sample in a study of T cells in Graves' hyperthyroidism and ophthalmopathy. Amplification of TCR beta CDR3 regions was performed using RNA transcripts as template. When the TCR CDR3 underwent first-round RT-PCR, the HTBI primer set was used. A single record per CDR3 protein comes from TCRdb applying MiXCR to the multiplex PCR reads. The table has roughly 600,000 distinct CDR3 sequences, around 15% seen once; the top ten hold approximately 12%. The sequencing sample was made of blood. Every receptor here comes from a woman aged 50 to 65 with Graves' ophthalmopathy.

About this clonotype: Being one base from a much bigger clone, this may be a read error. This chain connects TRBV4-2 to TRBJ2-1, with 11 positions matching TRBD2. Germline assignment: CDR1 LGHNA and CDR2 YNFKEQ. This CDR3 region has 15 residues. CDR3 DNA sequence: TGTGCCGGCAGCCAAGGGACTAGCGGCTACAATGAGCAGTTCTTC. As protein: CAGSQGTSGYNEQFF.

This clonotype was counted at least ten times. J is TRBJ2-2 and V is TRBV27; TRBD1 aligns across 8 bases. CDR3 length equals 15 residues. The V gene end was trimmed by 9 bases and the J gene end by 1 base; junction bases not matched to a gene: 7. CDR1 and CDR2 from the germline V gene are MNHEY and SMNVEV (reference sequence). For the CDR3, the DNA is TGTGCCAGTACGGCCGGGACAGGGAACACCGGGGAGCTGTTTTTT. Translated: CASTAGTGNTGELFF.

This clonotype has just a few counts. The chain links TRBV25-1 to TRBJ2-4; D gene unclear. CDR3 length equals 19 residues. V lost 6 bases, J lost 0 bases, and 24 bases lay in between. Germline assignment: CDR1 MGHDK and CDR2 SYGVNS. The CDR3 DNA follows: TGTGCCAGCAGAGGGCCACAGTCGACGGCGATAAAAGCCAAAAACATTCAGTACTTC. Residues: CASRGPQSTAIKAKNIQYF.

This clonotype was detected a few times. The CDR3 nucleotides are TGTGCCAGCAGTGTGGGACTAGCGGGATATGTCTACGAGCAGTACTTC. The encoded protein is CASSVGLAGYVYEQYF. This chain uses TRBV25-1 with TRBJ2-7, with TRBD2 matching 13 bases. This CDR3 contains 16 residues. Germline lookup yields CDR1 MGHDK and CDR2 SYGVNS. V shed 4 bases, J shed 3 bases, and the junction held 6 bases outside the gene matches.

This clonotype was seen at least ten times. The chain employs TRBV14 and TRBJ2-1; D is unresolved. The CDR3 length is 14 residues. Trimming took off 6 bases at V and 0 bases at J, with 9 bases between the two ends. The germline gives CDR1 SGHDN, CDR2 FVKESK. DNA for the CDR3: TGTGCCAGCAGTGAGGTCAGCTCCTACAATGAGCAGTTCTTC. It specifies CASSEVSSYNEQFF.

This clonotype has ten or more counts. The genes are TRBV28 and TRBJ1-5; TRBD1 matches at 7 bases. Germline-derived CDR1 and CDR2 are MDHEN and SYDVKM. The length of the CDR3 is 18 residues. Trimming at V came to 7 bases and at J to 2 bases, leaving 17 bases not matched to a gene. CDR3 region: CASTLRGQPYGRNQPQHF. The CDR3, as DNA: TGTGCCAGCACCCTCCGGGGACAGCCATACGGACGCAATCAGCCCCAGCATTTT.

The CDR3, as DNA: TGCAGCGCCCAGACTAGCGGGAACGTCTACGAGCAGTACTTC. Amino acid sequence: CSAQTSGNVYEQYF. The J gene is TRBJ2-7, the V gene TRBV29-1, with 11 bases aligning to TRBD2. V trimming: 7 bases; J trimming: 3 bases; junction bases outside the gene matches: 8. Germline CDR1 reads SQVTM; CDR2 reads ANQGSEA. This CDR3 has 14 amino acids.

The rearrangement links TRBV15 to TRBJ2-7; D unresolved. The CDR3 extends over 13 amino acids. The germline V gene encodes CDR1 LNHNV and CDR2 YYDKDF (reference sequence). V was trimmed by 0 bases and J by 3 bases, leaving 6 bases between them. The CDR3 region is CATSRDHSYEQYF. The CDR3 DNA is TGTGCCACCAGCAGAGATCACAGCTACGAGCAGTACTTC.

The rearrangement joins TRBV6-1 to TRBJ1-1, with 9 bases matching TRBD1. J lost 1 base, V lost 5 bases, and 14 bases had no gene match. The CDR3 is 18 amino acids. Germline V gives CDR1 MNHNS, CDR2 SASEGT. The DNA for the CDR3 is TGTGCCAGCAGTAACTTGGGACAGGGAAGTATCGGGAACACTGAAGCTTTCTTT. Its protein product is CASSNLGQGSIGNTEAFF.